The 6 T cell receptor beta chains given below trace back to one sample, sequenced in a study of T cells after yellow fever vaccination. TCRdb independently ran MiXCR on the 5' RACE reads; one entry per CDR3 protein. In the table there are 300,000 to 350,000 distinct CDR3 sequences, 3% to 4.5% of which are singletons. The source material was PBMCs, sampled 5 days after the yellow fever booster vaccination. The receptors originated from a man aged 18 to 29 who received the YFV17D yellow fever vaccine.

The DNA for the CDR3 is TGCAGCGTTGGGGTTTTCTTGGGCTATGGCTACACCTTC. Protein product: CSVGVFLGYGYTF. V gene TRBV29-1 combines with J gene TRBJ1-2; D unclear. The V end lost 4 bases, the J end lost 4 bases, and 13 bases lay between the germline ends. The CDR3 is made up of 13 amino acids. Germline V lookup: CDR1 SQVTM, CDR2 ANQGSEA.

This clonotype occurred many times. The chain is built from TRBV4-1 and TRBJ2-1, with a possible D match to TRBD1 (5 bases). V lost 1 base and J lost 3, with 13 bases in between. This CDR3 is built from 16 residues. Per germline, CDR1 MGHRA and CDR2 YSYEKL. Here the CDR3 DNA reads TGCGCCAGCAGCCAAGTCTTTAGAAGGGGCTACAATGAGCAGTTCTTC. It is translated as CASSQVFRRGYNEQFF.

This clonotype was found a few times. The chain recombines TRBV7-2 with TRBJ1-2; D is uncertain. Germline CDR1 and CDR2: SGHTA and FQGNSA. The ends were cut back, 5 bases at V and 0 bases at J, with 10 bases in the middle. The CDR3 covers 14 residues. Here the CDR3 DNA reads TGTGCCAGCAGCCCGAACGAAGCTAACTATGGCTACACCTTC. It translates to CASSPNEANYGYTF.

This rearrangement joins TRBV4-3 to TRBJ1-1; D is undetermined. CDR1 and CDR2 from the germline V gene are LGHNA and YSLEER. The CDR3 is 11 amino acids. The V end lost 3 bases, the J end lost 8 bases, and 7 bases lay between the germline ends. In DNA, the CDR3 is TGCGCCAGCAGCCAGGGTCGCGAAGCTTTCTTT. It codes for CASSQGREAFF.

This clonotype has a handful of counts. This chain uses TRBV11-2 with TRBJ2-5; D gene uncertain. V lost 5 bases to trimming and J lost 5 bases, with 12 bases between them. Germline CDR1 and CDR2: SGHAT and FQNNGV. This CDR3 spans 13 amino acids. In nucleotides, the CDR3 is TGTGCCAGCAGCGGTATCAGGTGGGAGACCCAGTACTTC. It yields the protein CASSGIRWETQYF. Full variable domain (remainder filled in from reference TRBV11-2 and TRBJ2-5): EAGVAQSPRYKIIEKRQSVAFWCNPISGHATLYWYQQILGQGPKLLIQFQNNGVVDDSQLPKDRFSAERLKGVDSTLKIQPAKLEDSAVYLCASSGIRWETQYFGPGTRLLVL.

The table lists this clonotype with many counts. The CDR3: CASSQGTVGNTIYF. The CDR3, as DNA: TGCGCCAGCAGCCAAGGGACAGTTGGAAACACCATATATTTT. The chain uses TRBV5-1 and TRBJ1-3; 7 nucleotides line up with TRBD1. From germline, CDR1 is SGHRS and CDR2 YFSETQ. This CDR3 spans 14 amino acids. V was pared by 4 bases and J by 3 bases, with 4 bases of the junction left unmatched.